The 21 T cell receptor beta chains in this list originate from one sample, sequenced in a study of PD-1 blockade in classical Hodgkin lymphoma. Each patient relapsed following autologous stem cell transplantation, and prior brentuximab vedotin exposure differed. Assay: immunoSEQ multiplex PCR; the TCRdb copy retains only in-frame clones and omits some. The data hold tens of thousands of clones, with over 70% observed a single time. The sample in question was peripheral blood mononuclear cells (PBMCs), obtained before the second cycle of nivolumab. The receptors were sampled from a human donor with classical Hodgkin lymphoma.

V gene TRBV30 combines with J gene TRBJ2-1; the D gene could be TRBD1 or TRBD2 (5 bases each). Germline-derived CDR1 and CDR2 are GTSNPN and SVGIG (reference sequence). CDR3 length: 14 amino acids. Deletions cut 5 bases from V and 2 bases from J, with 13 bases between. The CDR3 spells CAWASGRAYNEQFF. DNA of the CDR3: TGTGCCTGGGCTTCGGGGCGGGCCTACAATGAGCAGTTCTTC.

The rearrangement links TRBV5-1 to TRBJ2-3; TRBD2 is a possible D gene (5 bases). The V and J ends lost 0 bases and 6 bases respectively, with 5 bases between them. This CDR3 has 12 residues. CDR1 and CDR2 (germline): SGHRS, YFSETQ. In DNA, the CDR3 is TGCGCCAGCAGCTTGGCGGGGGATACGCAGTATTTT. Residues: CASSLAGDTQYF.

The chain couples TRBV29-1 to TRBJ2-5; 10 bases match TRBD2. Losses at the gene ends were 3 bases for V and 4 bases for J; bases not matched to a gene: 2. Germline CDR1 is SQVTM and CDR2 is ANQGSEA. This CDR3 spans 13 amino acids. The DNA for the CDR3 is TGCAGCGTTGATAGCGGGGGGCGAGAGACCCAGTACTTC. Translated: CSVDSGGRETQYF.

This chain connects TRBV7-2 to TRBJ2-5, with D possibly being TRBD2 (5 bases). This CDR3 has 12 amino acids. CDR1 and CDR2 from the germline V gene are SGHTA and FQGNSA. The V end was cut by 3 bases, the J end by 3 bases, with 5 bases between. CDR3 DNA sequence: TGTGCCAGCAGCTTCGGGGAAGAGACCCAGTACTTC. Its protein product is CASSFGEETQYF.

The chain has TRBV7-2 and TRBJ2-1; D remains ambiguous. Germline loops: CDR1 SGHTA, CDR2 FQGNSA. The V end was cut by 4 bases, the J end by 12 bases, with 16 bases between. The CDR3 totals 13 residues. CDR3 sequence (DNA): TGTGCCAGCAGCTCCGGTGTCCTAGTAGGGCAGTTCTTC. It codes for CASSSGVLVGQFF. Together with reference TRBV7-2 and TRBJ2-1, the CDR3 gives the full variable domain: GAGVSQSPSNKVTEKGKDVELRCDPISGHTALYWYRQSLGQGLEFLIYFQGNSAPDKSGLPSDRFSAERTGGSVSTLTIQRTQQEDSAVYLCASSSGVLVGQFFGPGTRLTVL.

V is TRBV6-6 and J is TRBJ1-4; 10 nucleotides line up with TRBD1. V was pared by 5 bases and J by 4 bases, with 4 bases of the junction left unmatched. The CDR3 length is 15 residues. Germline-derived CDR1 and CDR2 are MNHNY and SVGAGI (reference sequence). The chain's CDR3 is CASSRQGAVNEKLFF. The DNA of the CDR3 is TGTGCCAGCAGTAGACAGGGGGCGGTTAATGAAAAACTGTTTTTT.

This clone was seen once. The chain employs TRBV4-2 and TRBJ2-3, with D perhaps assigned TRBD1 or TRBD2 (6 bases each). Germline V gives CDR1 LGHNA, CDR2 YNFKEQ. The CDR3 loop spans 15 amino acids. The V end was cut by 2 bases, the J end by 6 bases, with 15 bases between. In DNA form, the CDR3 reads TGTGCCAGCAGCCAAACCCCGGGGGCGGGGGATACGCAGTATTTT. It encodes CASSQTPGAGDTQYF.

V usage is TRBV12-5 and J usage is TRBJ2-1; a possible D gene is TRBD1 (6 bases). Per germline, CDR1 LGHNT and CDR2 FRNRAP. V dropped 5 bases and J dropped 9 bases, with 14 bases sitting between them. The CDR3 length is 13 residues. The CDR3 reads CASGPTGLGEQFF. CDR3 bases: TGTGCTAGTGGTCCAACAGGGCTCGGTGAGCAGTTCTTC.

The V call is TRBV10-1, the J call TRBJ1-5; the match to TRBD1 covers 7 bases. The CDR3 runs 13 residues. After removal of 3 bases from V and 6 bases from J, the junction contained 2 bases not matched to a gene. Per germline, CDR1 WNHNN and CDR2 SYGVQD (reference sequence). Here the CDR3 reads CASSEGGTQPQHF. DNA for the CDR3: TGCGCCAGCAGTGAAGGGGGCACTCAGCCCCAGCATTTT.

The gene calls are TRBV27 and TRBJ1-5; maybe TRBD1 (5 bases). Trimming cost V 8 bases and J 5 bases, with 10 bases left between them. The CDR3 runs 12 residues. The V gene's germline CDR1 is MNHEY and CDR2 SMNVEV (reference sequence). The CDR3 spells CASRGSHQPQHF. The CDR3 region has the DNA TGTGCCAGCCGGGGGAGCCATCAGCCCCAGCATTTT.

The rearrangement joins TRBV5-1 to TRBJ1-2; the D gene is possibly TRBD1 (6 bases). The CDR3 consists of 15 residues. Trimming left V 0 bases short and J 1 base short, with 10 bases between. CDR1 and CDR2 from the germline V gene are SGHRS and YFSETQ. CDR3 coding DNA: TGCGCCAGCAGCTTGGGGACAGTACTTAACTATGGCTACACCTTC. This encodes CASSLGTVLNYGYTF.

The chain recombines TRBV27 with TRBJ1-5; D gene unclear. V shed 5 bases and J shed 7 bases, with 15 bases lying between them. Germline assignment: CDR1 MNHEY and CDR2 SMNVEV (reference sequence). There are 14 residues in the CDR3. CDR3 nucleotide sequence: TGTGCCAGCAGTCCCTATAAGGGCCAACAGCCCCAGCATTTT. As protein: CASSPYKGQQPQHF.

The V and J genes are TRBV13 and TRBJ2-3, with a weak D call TRBD2 (5 bases). CDR3 length: 16 amino acids. In germline, CDR1 is PRHDT, CDR2 FYEKMQ (reference sequence). Trimming left V 2 bases short and J 0 bases short, with 12 bases between. The CDR3 DNA sequence: TGTGCCAGCAGCTTAACGACTACAACTAGCACAGATACGCAGTATTTT. This sequence encodes CASSLTTTTSTDTQYF.

This chain links TRBV6-5 with TRBJ2-7, with D uncertain. Germline V lookup: CDR1 MNHEY, CDR2 SVGAGI. V lost 5 bases and J 9 bases, leaving 11 bases between the germline ends. CDR3 length equals 11 residues. The CDR3 reads CASSEARGQYF. As DNA, the CDR3 is TGTGCCAGCAGTGAAGCCCGAGGGCAGTACTTC.

The rearrangement links TRBV19 to TRBJ1-2; D is unclear. There are 12 residues in the CDR3. Germline V CDR1 and CDR2: LNHDA, SQIVND (reference sequence). Trimming removed 6 bases from V and 8 bases from J, with 13 bases in between. CDR3 residues: CASSFLRQGYTF. CDR3 nucleotide sequence: TGTGCCAGTAGCTTCCTCCGCCAGGGCTACACCTTC.

The CDR3 sequence: CARSLSWDPDSYEQYF. In DNA form, the CDR3 reads TGTGCCAGAAGCTTATCCTGGGACCCGGACTCCTACGAGCAGTACTTC. The genes are TRBV7-5 and TRBJ2-7. TRBV7-5 is classified as a pseudogene. The CDR3 has 16 amino acids.

This chain uses TRBV30 with TRBJ2-7; D could derive from TRBD1 or TRBD2 (5 bases each). CDR3 size: 13 residues. Per germline, CDR1 GTSNPN and CDR2 SVGIG (reference sequence). V lost 2 bases and J 6 bases, leaving 14 bases between the germline ends. As DNA, the CDR3 is TGTGCCTGGAGTCTTCAGGGTGGGGGCGAGCAGTACTTC. Its protein product is CAWSLQGGGEQYF. Complete variable domain (other parts from reference TRBV30 and TRBJ2-7): SQTIHQWPATLVQPVGSPLSLECTVEGTSNPNLYWYRQAAGRGLQLLFYSVGIGQISSEVPQNLSASRPQDRQFILSSKKLLLSDSGFYLCAWSLQGGGEQYFGPGTRLTVT.

This chain joins TRBV5-6 and TRBJ2-1; 10 bases are a match to TRBD2. The V segment lost 4 bases and the J segment 4 bases; nucleotides outside the gene matches: 5. Per the germline V gene, CDR1 is SGHDT and CDR2 is YYEEEE. The CDR3 has 15 residues. CDR3 DNA sequence: TGTGCCAGCAGCGTCGGACTAGCGGCTTACAATGAGCAGTTCTTC. Its translation: CASSVGLAAYNEQFF.

This chain joins TRBV27 and TRBJ1-2; 7 bases fit TRBD1. Germline CDR1 MNHEY, CDR2 SMNVEV (reference sequence). The V and J ends lost 1 base and 6 bases, in that order; junction bases with no gene match: 11. The CDR3 runs 16 residues. CDR3 protein: CASSLYGLDRDHGYTF. CDR3 in DNA: TGTGCCAGCAGTTTATACGGCCTCGACAGGGACCATGGCTACACCTTC.

The chain recombines TRBV7-2 with TRBJ2-7; D is perhaps TRBD1 (6 bases). V lost 0 bases, J lost 2 bases, and 11 bases lay in between. The CDR3 runs 15 residues. Germline CDR1 SGHTA, CDR2 FQGNSA. The CDR3 loop is CASSLASGDPYEQYF. CDR3 nucleotide sequence: TGTGCCAGCAGCTTAGCGTCAGGGGACCCCTACGAGCAGTACTTC.

The sample holds a few counts of this clone. This chain connects TRBV19 to TRBJ1-4; 8 nucleotides align to TRBD1. Germline CDR1 reads LNHDA; CDR2 reads SQIVND (reference sequence). The CDR3 length is 13 residues. The V gene end was trimmed by 8 bases and the J gene end by 4 bases; junction bases not matched to a gene: 3. As DNA, the CDR3 is TGTGCCAGTTCGACAGGGGATAATGAAAAACTGTTTTTT. Translating gives CASSTGDNEKLFF.